This T cell receptor (beta chain) was recovered during a study of Ad26.COV2.S vaccination and SARS-CoV-2 variants. In the study overall: Doses of Ad26.COV2.S were injected into muscle once or twice, 56 days apart.

Treatment in this sample: 19 received Ad26.COV2.S at low or high dose, single or two shots; roughly five received placebo; per-sample allocation not given. Day 63 following the first vaccine or placebo injection was when the samples were taken. Whole-study findings and limits: Post-vaccination spike-specific CD8+ and CD4+ T cell responses reportedly had substantial breadth.

Profiled with immunoSEQ multiplex PCR; TCRdb holds only in-frame clones, not every one. The data show over 450,000 clones, roughly nine tenths seen once. Trimming left V 5 bases short and J 4 bases short, with 11 bases between. The CDR3 is made up of 13 amino acids. Per the germline V gene, CDR1 is MNHEY and CDR2 is SVGAGI. This clone was seen only a few times. The antigen remains unidentified. This chain joins TRBV6-5 and TRBJ2-5; D is unclear. The receptor's source is a person between 18 and 65 years old who received the Ad26.COV2.S COVID-19 vaccine or a placebo. Sequencing used peripheral blood, obtained in a trial of Ad26.COV2.S vaccine versus placebo. For the CDR3, the DNA is TGTGCCAGCAGTAAACCGACGGGAGAGACCCAGTACTTC. Protein product: CASSKPTGETQYF.